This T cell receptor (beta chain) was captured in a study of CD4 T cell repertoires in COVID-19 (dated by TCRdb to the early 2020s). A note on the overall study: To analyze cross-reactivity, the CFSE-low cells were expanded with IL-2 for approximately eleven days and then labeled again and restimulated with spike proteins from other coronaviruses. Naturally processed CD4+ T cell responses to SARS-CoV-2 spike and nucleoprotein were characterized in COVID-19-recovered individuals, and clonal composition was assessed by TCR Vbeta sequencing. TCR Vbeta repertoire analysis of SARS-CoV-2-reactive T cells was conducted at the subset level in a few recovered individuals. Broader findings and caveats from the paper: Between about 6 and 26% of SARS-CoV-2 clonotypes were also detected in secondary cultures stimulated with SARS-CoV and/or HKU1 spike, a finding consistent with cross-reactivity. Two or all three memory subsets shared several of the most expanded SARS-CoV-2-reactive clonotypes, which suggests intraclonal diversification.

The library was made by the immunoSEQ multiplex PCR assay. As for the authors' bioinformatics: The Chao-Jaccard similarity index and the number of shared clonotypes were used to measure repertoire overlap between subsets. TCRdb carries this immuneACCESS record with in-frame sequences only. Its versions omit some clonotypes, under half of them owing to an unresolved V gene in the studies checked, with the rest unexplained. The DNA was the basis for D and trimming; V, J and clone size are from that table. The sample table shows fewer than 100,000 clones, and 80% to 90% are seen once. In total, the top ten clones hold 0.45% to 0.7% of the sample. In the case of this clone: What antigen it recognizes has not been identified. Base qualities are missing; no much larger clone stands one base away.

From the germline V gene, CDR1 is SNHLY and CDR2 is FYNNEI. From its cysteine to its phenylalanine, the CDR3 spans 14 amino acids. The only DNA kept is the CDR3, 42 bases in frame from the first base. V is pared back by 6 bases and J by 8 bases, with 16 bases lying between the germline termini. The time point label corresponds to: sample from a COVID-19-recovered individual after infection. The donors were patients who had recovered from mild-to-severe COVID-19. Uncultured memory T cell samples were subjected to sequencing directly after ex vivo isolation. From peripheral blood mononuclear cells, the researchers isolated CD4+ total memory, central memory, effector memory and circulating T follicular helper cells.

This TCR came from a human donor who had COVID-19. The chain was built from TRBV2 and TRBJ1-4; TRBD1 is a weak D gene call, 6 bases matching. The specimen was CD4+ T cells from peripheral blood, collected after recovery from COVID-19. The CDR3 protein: CASRADSGGEKLFF. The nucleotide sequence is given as TGTGCCAGCAGGGCCGACTCGGGGGGCGAAAAACTGTTTTTT. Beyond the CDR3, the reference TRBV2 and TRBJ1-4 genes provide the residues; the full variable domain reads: EPEVTQTPSHQVTQMGQEVILRCVPISNHLYFYWYRQILGQKVEFLVSFYNNEISEKSEIFDDQFSVERPDGSNFTLKIRSTKLEDSAMYFCASRADSGGEKLFFGSGTQLSVL.